These 8 T cell receptor beta chains were sequenced from one sample in a study of cytomegalovirus exposure and HLA in healthy donors. 60 Vbeta and 13 Jbeta primers were used in PCR. Only in-frame clones appear in the TCRdb table, and some are missing; sequencing was by immunoSEQ multiplex PCR. The repertoire holds about 90,000 clones, with about 74% as singletons. Material: PBMCs. These receptors all stem from a woman aged 45-60 years in good health and CMV-seropositive.

This clone was recorded only once. The genes are TRBV14 and TRBJ2-7, with 7 positions matching TRBD1. Germline V gene data show CDR1 as SGHDN and CDR2 as FVKESK. The CDR3 length is 16 residues. V lost 1 base, J lost 1 base, and 7 bases stayed unmatched. The CDR3 spells CASSQGWTGISYEQYF. The CDR3 DNA follows: TGTGCCAGCAGCCAAGGATGGACAGGCATTTCCTACGAGCAGTACTTC. The full variable domain, in which reference TRBV14 and TRBJ2-7 provide the parts outside the CDR3, is EAGVTQFPSHSVIEKGQTVTLRCDPISGHDNLYWYRRVMGKEIKFLLHFVKESKQDESGMPNNRFLAERTGGTYSTLKVQPAELEDSGVYFCASSQGWTGISYEQYFGPGTRLTVT.

The chain recombines TRBV19 with TRBJ1-1; TRBD1 agrees at 9 bases. The V and J ends lost 7 bases and 3 bases, in that order; junction bases with no gene match: 9. In germline, CDR1 is LNHDA, CDR2 SQIVND (reference sequence). This CDR3 region has 15 residues. The CDR3 coding sequence is TGTGCCAGTAAGTTTTCCGGGACAGGGTACACTGAAGCTTTCTTT. It codes for CASKFSGTGYTEAFF.

The chain links TRBV28 to TRBJ2-3, with unresolved D. The CDR3 extends over 15 amino acids. Germline V gene data show CDR1 as MDHEN and CDR2 as SYDVKM. Trimming took off 3 bases at V and 1 base at J, with 11 bases between the two ends. The CDR3 is CASSFGFSGTDTQYF. In DNA form, the CDR3 reads TGTGCCAGCAGTTTTGGCTTCTCTGGCACAGATACGCAGTATTTT.

The J gene is TRBJ2-1, the V gene TRBV4-2, with 8 bases identical to TRBD2. The CDR3 spans 16 residues. V was clipped by 0 bases and J by 8 bases; unmatched bases: 9. CDR1 and CDR2 (germline): LGHNA, YNFKEQ. CDR3 DNA: TGTGCCAGCAGCCAAGATCGGTTCGCTAGCGGGTATGAGCAGTTCTTC. It specifies CASSQDRFASGYEQFF.

The sample holds a few counts of this clone. This sequence joins TRBV11-2 and TRBJ2-7, with 8 bases aligning to TRBD2. The CDR3 extends over 15 amino acids. Unmatched junction bases numbered 3, after V lost 0 bases and J lost 2 bases. The germline V gene has CDR1 SGHAT and CDR2 FQNNGV. CDR3 residues: CASSLEIGRAYEQYF. CDR3 coding DNA: TGTGCCAGCAGCTTAGAAATCGGGAGGGCCTACGAGCAGTACTTC.

This clone was recorded once. The chain recombines TRBV29-1 with TRBJ2-7; weak D call: TRBD1 (7 bases). V lost 1 base, J lost 6 bases, and 16 bases lay in between. The CDR3 is 14 amino acids. The V gene's germline CDR1 is SQVTM and CDR2 ANQGSEA. CDR3 sequence reads: CSVEVTWQGGEQYF. CDR3 coding DNA: TGCAGCGTTGAAGTAACATGGCAGGGGGGCGAGCAGTACTTC.

The chain uses TRBV25-1 and TRBJ2-3; TRBD2 is a possible D gene (6 bases). CDR1 is MGHDK, CDR2 SYGVNS, per germline. V was clipped by 3 bases and J by 4 bases, with 14 bases between them. The CDR3 runs 15 residues. CDR3 region: CASSDSGDRADTQYF. The CDR3 nucleotides read TGTGCCAGCAGTGATAGCGGAGATAGGGCAGATACGCAGTATTTT.

The CDR3 loop is CASSSGLAGTNTGELFF. In DNA form, the CDR3 reads TGCGCCAGCAGCTCGGGACTAGCGGGAACGAACACCGGGGAGCTGTTTTTT. The chain recombines TRBV5-1 with TRBJ2-2; 13 nucleotides agree with TRBD2. Losses at the gene ends were 3 bases for V and 0 bases for J; bases not matched to a gene: 2. Germline CDR1 and CDR2: SGHRS and YFSETQ. This CDR3 region has 17 residues.